Detailed here is one TCR beta chain. The data are from a study of control samples from healthy donors and cancer patients. Generated by immunoSEQ multiplex PCR, the TCRdb table keeps only in-frame clones and is missing some. This table holds roughly 120,000 clones, roughly nine tenths found once. With V trimmed by 4 bases and J by 5 bases, 6 bases remained unmatched. Germline CDR1 is MDHEN and CDR2 is SYDVKM. This CDR3 contains 15 residues. The specimen was blood. This rearrangement joins TRBV28 to TRBJ1-4; 8 nucleotides match TRBD1. The receptor was derived from a young woman in good health. The CDR3 DNA is TGTGCCAGCAGTTCCTCCGGGACAGGCAATGAAAAACTGTTTTTT. It specifies CASSSSGTGNEKLFF.